A single sample gave rise to the 28 T cell receptor beta chains below, sequenced in a study of response to subunit inactivated influenza vaccine. TCRdb re-analysed the RT-PCR reads in MiXCR, keeping a single row per CDR3 protein. The sample holds hundreds of thousands of distinct CDR3 sequences, about 10% seen once. This sample was also put to use in a study of T cells expressing NK-cell markers. As that study records: The authors made TCR beta cDNA libraries by 5'RACE template switching. This switching added a universal primer site and UMIs.

This material consisted of PBMCs from blood, taken on the day of vaccination. The receptor set was obtained from a man over 45 who received an inactivated influenza vaccine.

V gene TRBV12-3 or TRBV12-4 combines with J gene TRBJ1-6; 7 bases align to TRBD1. The CDR3 spans 15 residues. V lost 3 bases to trimming and J lost 7 bases; unmatched junction nucleotides: 6. CDR3 sequence (DNA): TGTGCCAGCAGTTTTTCTGGGACAGCCAATTCACCCCTCCACTTT. It yields the protein CASSFSGTANSPLHF.

This clonotype was found a few times. The chain is built from TRBV7-8 and TRBJ2-6; D is uncertain. The CDR3 is made up of 17 amino acids. CDR1 is SGHVS, CDR2 FQNEAQ, per germline. The V end was cut by 1 base, the J end by 0 bases, with 10 bases between. This chain's CDR3 is CASSLGPTTSGANVLTF. The CDR3 DNA reads as TGTGCCAGCAGCTTAGGGCCCACCACCTCTGGGGCCAACGTCCTGACTTTC. The full variable domain, its missing parts supplied by reference TRBV7-8 and TRBJ2-6, is GAGVSQSPRYKVAKRGQDVALRCDPISGHVSLFWYQQALGQGPEFLTYFQNEAQLDKSGLPSDRFFAERPEGSVSTLKIQRTQQEDSAVYLCASSLGPTTSGANVLTFGAGSRLTVL.

This clonotype was recorded many times. The rearrangement uses TRBV28 and TRBJ2-7; 9 bases match TRBD1. Germline V lookup: CDR1 MDHEN, CDR2 SYDVKM. J gave up 7 bases and V 4 bases, and 20 bases lay outside the gene matches. The CDR3 spans 18 residues. CDR3 bases: TGTGCCAGCAGTTCCGGACAGGGGTCGGTAGGACGCTTGGGTGAGCAGTACTTC. Translation gives CASSSGQGSVGRLGEQYF.

V usage is TRBV20-1 and J usage is TRBJ2-7; TRBD1 aligns across 10 bases. This CDR3 has 14 amino acids. Trimming at V came to 0 bases and at J to 4 bases, leaving 3 bases not matched to a gene. Germline CDR1 reads DFQATT; CDR2 reads SNEGSKA (reference sequence). CDR3 amino acids: CSARDPDRGYEQYF. The DNA for the CDR3 is TGCAGTGCTAGAGACCCGGACAGGGGGTACGAGCAGTACTTC.

The chain is built from TRBV7-9 and TRBJ2-5; TRBD2 agrees at 7 bases. The V segment lost 6 bases and the J segment 3 bases; nucleotides outside the gene matches: 4. Germline CDR1 and CDR2: SEHNR and FQNEAQ (reference sequence). This CDR3 spans 13 amino acids. The CDR3 protein is CASSWGLKETQYF. The CDR3, as DNA: TGTGCCAGCAGTTGGGGACTAAAAGAGACCCAGTACTTC.

This clonotype showed up just a few times. CDR3 DNA sequence: TGTGCCAGCAGTTTAGACAGGGGTTACACAGATACGCAGTATTTT. Its protein product is CASSLDRGYTDTQYF. The chain couples TRBV12-3 or TRBV12-4 to TRBJ2-3; TRBD1 agrees at 7 bases. V was pared by 1 base and J by 2 bases, with 3 bases of the junction left unmatched. CDR3 length equals 15 residues.

The chain has TRBV3-1 and TRBJ2-1; 10 bases map to TRBD2. Germline V lookup: CDR1 LGHDT, CDR2 YNNKEL (reference sequence). Germline trimming cut 4 bases from V and 1 base from J; bases unmatched to any gene: 13. This CDR3 contains 19 residues. The CDR3 region is CASSPPPGLAQYSYNEQFF. For the CDR3, the DNA is TGTGCCAGCAGCCCTCCCCCGGGACTAGCGCAATATTCCTACAATGAGCAGTTCTTC.

This chain links TRBV7-9 with TRBJ2-1; TRBD1 agrees at 7 bases. V was pared by 2 bases and J by 14 bases, with 12 bases of the junction left unmatched. Germline V gene data show CDR1 as SEHNR and CDR2 as FQNEAQ (reference sequence). The CDR3 spans 14 residues. The CDR3 loop is CASSLSGQDHMEFF. CDR3 in DNA: TGTGCCAGCAGCTTATCCGGACAGGACCATATGGAGTTCTTC.

This clonotype has more than one count but fewer than ten. This chain joins TRBV20-1 and TRBJ2-3, with D maybe TRBD1 (7 bases). V was pared by 1 base and J by 3 bases, with 17 bases between. Germline-derived CDR1 and CDR2 are DFQATT and SNEGSKA (reference sequence). The CDR3 has 16 amino acids. CDR3 region: CSARVSQGGRTDTQYF. The CDR3 DNA is TGCAGTGCTAGAGTATCCCAGGGGGGCAGGACAGATACGCAGTATTTT.

The chain recombines TRBV12-3 or TRBV12-4 with TRBJ2-7, with D perhaps TRBD1 or TRBD2 (5 bases each). V lost 5 bases and J 4 bases, leaving 15 bases between the germline ends. CDR3 length: 14 residues. The CDR3 sequence is CASSLRGPWYEQYF. The CDR3 nucleotides are TGTGCCAGCAGTCTCCGGGGCCCTTGGTACGAGCAGTACTTC.

The rearrangement links TRBV6-5 to TRBJ2-5; D possibly uses TRBD1 or TRBD2 (6 bases each). Germline CDR1 reads MNHEY; CDR2 reads SVGAGI. The CDR3 is 15 amino acids. Trimming took off 0 bases at V and 5 bases at J, with 13 bases between the two ends. CDR3 sequence reads: CASSYSSGARETQYF. The CDR3 nucleotides are TGTGCCAGCAGTTACTCCTCGGGGGCCCGGGAGACCCAGTACTTC.

The CDR3 sequence is CATSEQGLGQFF. Here the CDR3 DNA reads TGTGCCACCAGTGAACAGGGTTTAGGGCAGTTCTTC. The chain joins TRBV24-1 to TRBJ2-1, with D possibly matching TRBD1 (6 bases). Trimming removed 4 bases from V and 12 bases from J, with 12 bases in between. Germline V gene sequence: CDR1 KGHDR, CDR2 SFDVKD. The CDR3 loop spans 12 amino acids.

This clonotype was detected once. This CDR3 reads CATSSSREVDQPQHF. CDR3 sequence (DNA): TGTGCCACCAGCAGCTCCCGGGAGGTAGATCAGCCCCAGCATTTT. This rearrangement joins TRBV15 to TRBJ1-5; D is unresolved. CDR3 length: 15 amino acids. The germline CDR1 and CDR2 sequences are LNHNV and YYDKDF (reference sequence). V lost 3 bases, J lost 5 bases, and 14 bases lay in between. The variable domain in full, completed from reference TRBV15 and TRBJ1-5, reads DAMVIQNPRYQVTQFGKPVTLSCSQTLNHNVMYWYQQKSSQAPKLLFHYYDKDFNNEADTPDNFQSRRPNTSFCFLDIRSPGLGDTAMYLCATSSSREVDQPQHFGDGTRLSIL.

Only a few counts were recorded for this clonotype. This may come from a read error, since a much larger clone is one base off. The rearrangement joins TRBV29-1 to TRBJ2-5, with 7 bases that match TRBD2. CDR1 and CDR2 (germline): SQVTM, ANQGSEA. This CDR3 contains 16 residues. As DNA, the CDR3 is TGCAACGTTGAAACCGGGGCCCCGGGGGGCCAAGAGACCCAGTACTTC. It translates to CNVETGAPGGQETQYF.

The J gene is TRBJ2-6, the V gene TRBV7-9; tentatively, D is TRBD1 (5 bases). Germline values: CDR1 SEHNR, CDR2 FQNEAQ (reference sequence). Trimming stripped 2 bases from V and 0 bases from J, with 8 bases between. This CDR3 spans 16 amino acids. CDR3 nucleotides: TGTGCCAGCAGCTTAATGCAGGGCTCTGGGGCCAACGTCCTGACTTTC. Its translation: CASSLMQGSGANVLTF.

V and J are TRBV7-9 and TRBJ2-7, with TRBD2 matching over 8 bases. Germline CDR1 SEHNR, CDR2 FQNEAQ (reference sequence). V shed 4 bases and J 1 base; nucleotides not matched to a gene: 9. The CDR3 contains 16 residues. CDR3 in amino acids: CASSSSPGGASYEQYF. In nucleotides, the CDR3 is TGTGCCAGCAGCTCATCCCCCGGGGGGGCTTCCTACGAGCAGTACTTC.

In DNA form, the CDR3 reads TGTGCCAGCAGCTTAGAGACAGGGACGAACACTGAAGCTTTCTTT. Protein product: CASSLETGTNTEAFF. The genes are TRBV7-2 and TRBJ1-1; 7 bases align to TRBD1. The CDR3 runs 15 residues. The junction had 3 bases not matched to a gene; V was cut back by 1 base and J by 1 base. Germline V lookup: CDR1 SGHTA, CDR2 FQGNSA.

CDR3 DNA sequence: TGTGCCTGGAGGGGGGGCCAAGAGACCCAGTACTTC. As protein: CAWRGGQETQYF. This chain connects TRBV30 to TRBJ2-5, with D maybe TRBD2 (6 bases). The CDR3 has 12 residues. CDR1 is GTSNPN, CDR2 SVGIG, per germline (reference sequence). V lost 3 bases, J lost 1 base, and 6 bases lay in between.

The rearrangement uses TRBV11-2 and TRBJ1-2, with 8 positions matching TRBD1. After removal of 5 bases from V and 4 bases from J, the junction contained 15 bases not matched to a gene. CDR1 and CDR2 (germline): SGHAT, FQNNGV. The CDR3 runs 17 residues. CDR3 coding DNA: TGTGCCAGCAGCCCTCACGGACAGGGCGCCCGAGGCTATGGCTACACCTTC. It encodes CASSPHGQGARGYGYTF.

This clonotype was observed many times. The chain combines TRBV7-8 with TRBJ2-5; D is possibly TRBD1 or TRBD2 (5 bases each). The CDR3 covers 16 residues. Germline V CDR1 and CDR2: SGHVS, FQNEAQ. Trimming left V 3 bases short and J 2 bases short, with 16 bases between. The CDR3, as DNA: TGTGCCAGCAGCTTCAACCGGGACGTTTATCAAGAGACCCAGTACTTC. Translated: CASSFNRDVYQETQYF.

This clonotype was detected only a few times. This sequence joins TRBV11-1 and TRBJ2-7; TRBD1 matches 8 bases. With V trimmed by 5 bases and J by 0 bases, 15 bases remained unmatched. This CDR3 has 18 residues. Germline CDR1 reads SGHAT; CDR2 reads FQDESV (reference sequence). CDR3 sequence: CASSPDRVGYGGSYEQYF. The CDR3 coding sequence is TGTGCCAGCAGCCCGGACAGGGTTGGATATGGGGGCTCCTACGAGCAGTACTTC.

This clonotype has more than one count but fewer than ten. V is TRBV27 and J is TRBJ1-1; 7 nucleotides agree with TRBD1. The J segment lost 4 bases and the V segment lost 4 bases, leaving 9 bases of the junction unmatched. Per the germline V gene, CDR1 is MNHEY and CDR2 is SMNVEV (reference sequence). The CDR3 consists of 15 residues. CDR3 region: CASSSAWKGATEAFF. CDR3 in DNA: TGTGCCAGCAGTTCGGCCTGGAAGGGGGCCACTGAAGCTTTCTTT.

The chain has TRBV20-1 and TRBJ1-1, with no clear D. V was cut by 3 bases and J by 1 base, with 12 bases left in between. Germline V gene sequence: CDR1 DFQATT, CDR2 SNEGSKA (reference sequence). The CDR3 has 14 residues. The CDR3: CSARESGTNTEAFF. The CDR3 region has the DNA TGCAGTGCTAGGGAGAGTGGAACGAACACTGAAGCTTTCTTT.

This clonotype was seen a handful of times. This rearrangement joins TRBV4-2 to TRBJ2-1; tentatively, D is TRBD2 (5 bases). Germline-derived CDR1 and CDR2 are LGHNA and YNFKEQ. The CDR3 totals 15 residues. V lost 1 base to trimming and J lost 1 base, with 8 bases between them. CDR3 region: CASSQVRDSYNEQFF. In nucleotides, the CDR3 is TGTGCCAGCAGCCAAGTTCGGGATTCCTACAATGAGCAGTTCTTC.

Only a few counts were recorded for this clonotype. This chain uses TRBV24-1 with TRBJ2-7, with 7 bases identical to TRBD1. The CDR3 is made up of 15 amino acids. V shed 4 bases and J 2 bases; nucleotides not matched to a gene: 7. CDR1 KGHDR and CDR2 SFDVKD come from the germline V gene. The CDR3 region has the DNA TGTGCCACCAGTGAGGCAGGGGGAAAGACCTACGAGCAGTACTTC. As protein: CATSEAGGKTYEQYF.

The table lists this clonotype with many counts. This chain joins TRBV7-8 and TRBJ2-7; 7 bases agree with TRBD2. V trimming: 2 bases; J trimming: 5 bases; junction bases outside the gene matches: 6. CDR3 size: 14 residues. The germline V gene encodes CDR1 SGHVS and CDR2 FQNEAQ. The CDR3 here is CASSLWGGPHEQYF. The CDR3 region has the DNA TGTGCCAGCAGCTTATGGGGAGGGCCCCACGAGCAGTACTTC.

The chain uses TRBV28 and TRBJ1-2; D remains ambiguous. The germline V and J ends were trimmed by 4 bases and 0 bases, with 12 bases remaining between them. The germline V gene encodes CDR1 MDHEN and CDR2 SYDVKM. The CDR3 runs to 15 residues. The CDR3 nucleotides are TGTGCCAGCAGTTACCCAAGAAGAGCTAACTATGGCTACACCTTC. Its translation is CASSYPRRANYGYTF.

This clonotype was recorded many times. The chain couples TRBV5-4 to TRBJ1-1, with D maybe TRBD1 (5 bases). The CDR3 covers 14 residues. V lost 4 bases to trimming and J lost 0 bases, with 10 bases between them. The germline gives CDR1 SGHNT, CDR2 YYREEE (reference sequence). CDR3 in DNA: TGTGCCAGCAGCCTTGACAGCGTGAACACTGAAGCTTTCTTT. Protein product: CASSLDSVNTEAFF.